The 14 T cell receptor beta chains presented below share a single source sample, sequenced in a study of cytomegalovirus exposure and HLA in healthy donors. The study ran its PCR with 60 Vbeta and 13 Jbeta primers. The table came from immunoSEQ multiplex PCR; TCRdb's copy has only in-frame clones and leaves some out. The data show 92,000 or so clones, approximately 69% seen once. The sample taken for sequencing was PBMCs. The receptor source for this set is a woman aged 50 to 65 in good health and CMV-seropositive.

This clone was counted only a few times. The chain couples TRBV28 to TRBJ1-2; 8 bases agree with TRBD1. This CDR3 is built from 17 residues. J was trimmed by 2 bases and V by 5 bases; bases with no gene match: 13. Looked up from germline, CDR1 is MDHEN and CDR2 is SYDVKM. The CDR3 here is CASSQVGQGDNNYGYTF. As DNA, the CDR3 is TGTGCCAGCAGTCAAGTTGGACAGGGCGATAACAACTATGGCTACACCTTC.

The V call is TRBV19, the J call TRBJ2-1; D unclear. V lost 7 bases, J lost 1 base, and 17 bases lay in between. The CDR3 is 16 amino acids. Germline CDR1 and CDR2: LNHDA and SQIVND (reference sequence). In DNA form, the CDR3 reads TGTGCCAGTAACAGAAACGGATTTCTATCCTACAATGAGCAGTTCTTC. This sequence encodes CASNRNGFLSYNEQFF.

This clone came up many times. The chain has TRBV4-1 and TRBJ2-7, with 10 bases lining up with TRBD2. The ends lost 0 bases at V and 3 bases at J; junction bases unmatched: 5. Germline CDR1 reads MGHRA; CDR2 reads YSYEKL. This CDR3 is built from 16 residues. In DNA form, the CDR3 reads TGCGCCAGCAGCCAAGACGCGGGACTAGCGTTCTACGAGCAGTACTTC. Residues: CASSQDAGLAFYEQYF.

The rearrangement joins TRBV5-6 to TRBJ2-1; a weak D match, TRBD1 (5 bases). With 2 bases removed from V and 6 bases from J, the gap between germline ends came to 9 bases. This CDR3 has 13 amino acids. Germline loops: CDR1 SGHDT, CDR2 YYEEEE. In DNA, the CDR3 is TGTGCCAGCAGCTTCCAGGGAATCAATGAGCAGTTCTTC. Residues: CASSFQGINEQFF.

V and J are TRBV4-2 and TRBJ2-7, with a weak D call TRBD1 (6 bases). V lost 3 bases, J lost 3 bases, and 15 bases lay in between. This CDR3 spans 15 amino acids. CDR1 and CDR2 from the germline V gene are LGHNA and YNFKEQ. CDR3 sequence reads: CASSQLEDSHYEQYF. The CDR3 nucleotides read TGTGCCAGCAGCCAGCTCGAGGACAGTCACTACGAGCAGTACTTC.

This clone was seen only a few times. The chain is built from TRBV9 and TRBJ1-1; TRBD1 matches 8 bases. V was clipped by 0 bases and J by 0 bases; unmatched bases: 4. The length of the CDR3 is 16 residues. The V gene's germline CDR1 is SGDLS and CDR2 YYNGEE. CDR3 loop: CASSVGTGQVNTEAFF. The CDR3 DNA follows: TGTGCCAGCAGCGTAGGGACAGGGCAAGTGAACACTGAAGCTTTCTTT.

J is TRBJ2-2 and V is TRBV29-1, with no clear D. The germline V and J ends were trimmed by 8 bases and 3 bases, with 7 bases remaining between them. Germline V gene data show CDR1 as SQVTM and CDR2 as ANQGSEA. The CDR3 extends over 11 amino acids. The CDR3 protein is CSTVDTGELFF. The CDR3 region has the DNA TGCAGCACTGTTGACACCGGGGAGCTGTTTTTT.

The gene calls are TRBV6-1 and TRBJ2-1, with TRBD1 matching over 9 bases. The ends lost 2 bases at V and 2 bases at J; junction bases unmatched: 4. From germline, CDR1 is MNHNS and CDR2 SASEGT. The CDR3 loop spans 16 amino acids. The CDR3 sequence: CASSEWTGEPYNEQFF. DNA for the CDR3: TGTGCCAGCAGTGAATGGACAGGGGAGCCCTACAATGAGCAGTTCTTC.

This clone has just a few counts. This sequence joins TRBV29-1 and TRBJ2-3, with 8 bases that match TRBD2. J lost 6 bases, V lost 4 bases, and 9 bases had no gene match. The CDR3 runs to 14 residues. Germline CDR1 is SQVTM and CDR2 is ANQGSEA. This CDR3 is CSVGSVGGADTQYF. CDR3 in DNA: TGCAGCGTTGGGTCGGTCGGGGGGGCGGATACGCAGTATTTT.

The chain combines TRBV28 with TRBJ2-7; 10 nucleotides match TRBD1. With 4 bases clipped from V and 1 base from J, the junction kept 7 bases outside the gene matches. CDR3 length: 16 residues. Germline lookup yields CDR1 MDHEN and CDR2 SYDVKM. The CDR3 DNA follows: TGTGCCAGCAGTTCCCCGGGACAGGGGCAGTCCTACGAGCAGTACTTC. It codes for CASSSPGQGQSYEQYF.

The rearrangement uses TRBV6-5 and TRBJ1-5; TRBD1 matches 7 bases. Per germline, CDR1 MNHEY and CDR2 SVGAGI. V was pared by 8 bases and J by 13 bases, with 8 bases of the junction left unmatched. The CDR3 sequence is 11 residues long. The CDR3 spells CASGTVLQQHF. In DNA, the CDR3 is TGTGCCAGCGGGACAGTCCTTCAACAGCATTTT.

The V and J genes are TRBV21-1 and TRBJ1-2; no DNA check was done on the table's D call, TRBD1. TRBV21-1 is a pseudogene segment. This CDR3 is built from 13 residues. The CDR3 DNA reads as TGTGCCAGCACTGATAACAGGGGCAGCGGCTACACCTTC. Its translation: CASTDNRGSGYTF.

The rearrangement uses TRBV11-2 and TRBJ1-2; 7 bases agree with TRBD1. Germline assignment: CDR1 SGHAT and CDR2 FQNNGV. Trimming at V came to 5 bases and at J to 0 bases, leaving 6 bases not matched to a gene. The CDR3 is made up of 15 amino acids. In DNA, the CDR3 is TGTGCCAGCAGCCCCCGACAGGGATCTAACTATGGCTACACCTTC. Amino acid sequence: CASSPRQGSNYGYTF. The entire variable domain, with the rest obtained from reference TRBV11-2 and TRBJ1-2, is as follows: EAGVAQSPRYKIIEKRQSVAFWCNPISGHATLYWYQQILGQGPKLLIQFQNNGVVDDSQLPKDRFSAERLKGVDSTLKIQPAKLEDSAVYLCASSPRQGSNYGYTFGSGTRLTVV.

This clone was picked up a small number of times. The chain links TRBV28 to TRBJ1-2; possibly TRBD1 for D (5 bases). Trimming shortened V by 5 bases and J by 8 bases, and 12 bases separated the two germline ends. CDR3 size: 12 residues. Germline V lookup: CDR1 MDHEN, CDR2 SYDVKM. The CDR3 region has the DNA TGTGCCAGCAGTGGCAGGGTTTACGGCTACACCTTC. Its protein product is CASSGRVYGYTF.